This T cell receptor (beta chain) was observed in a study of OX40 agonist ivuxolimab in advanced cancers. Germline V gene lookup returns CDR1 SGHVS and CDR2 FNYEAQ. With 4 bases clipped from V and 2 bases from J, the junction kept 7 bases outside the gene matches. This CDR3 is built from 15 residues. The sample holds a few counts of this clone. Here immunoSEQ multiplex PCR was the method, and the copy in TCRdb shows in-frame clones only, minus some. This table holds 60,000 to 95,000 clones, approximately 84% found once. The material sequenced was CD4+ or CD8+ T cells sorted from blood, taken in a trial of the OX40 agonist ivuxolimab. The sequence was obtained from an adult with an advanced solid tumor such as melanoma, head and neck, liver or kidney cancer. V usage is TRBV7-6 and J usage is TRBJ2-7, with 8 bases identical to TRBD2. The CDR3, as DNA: TGTGCCAGCAGCTCCGTAGCGGGGACCACCTACGAGCAGTACTTC. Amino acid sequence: CASSSVAGTTYEQYF.